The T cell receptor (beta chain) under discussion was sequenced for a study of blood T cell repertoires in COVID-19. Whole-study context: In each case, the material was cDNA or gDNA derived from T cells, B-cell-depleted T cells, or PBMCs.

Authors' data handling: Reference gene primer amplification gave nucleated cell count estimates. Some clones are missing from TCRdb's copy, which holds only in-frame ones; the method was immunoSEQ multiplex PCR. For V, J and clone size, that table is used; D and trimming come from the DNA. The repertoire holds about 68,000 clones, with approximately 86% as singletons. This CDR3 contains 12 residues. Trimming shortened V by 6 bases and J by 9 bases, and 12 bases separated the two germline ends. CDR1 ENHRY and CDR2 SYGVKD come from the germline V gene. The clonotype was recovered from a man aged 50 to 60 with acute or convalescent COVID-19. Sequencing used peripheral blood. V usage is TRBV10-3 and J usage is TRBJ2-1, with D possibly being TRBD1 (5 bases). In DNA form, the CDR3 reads TGTGCCATCAGAGGAGACAGCCCTGAGCAGTTCTTC. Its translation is CAIRGDSPEQFF.